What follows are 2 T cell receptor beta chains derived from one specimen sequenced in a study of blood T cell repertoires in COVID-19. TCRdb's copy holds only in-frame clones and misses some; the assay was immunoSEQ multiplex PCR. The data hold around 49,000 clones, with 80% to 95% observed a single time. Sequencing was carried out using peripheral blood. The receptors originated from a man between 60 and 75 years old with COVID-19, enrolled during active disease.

The CDR3: CASRYTGVARGNQPQHF. CDR3 bases: TGTGCCAGTAGGTATACGGGGGTTGCGCGAGGCAATCAGCCCCAGCATTTT. This chain links TRBV19 with TRBJ1-5, with D maybe TRBD1 (5 bases). Germline V gene lookup returns CDR1 LNHDA and CDR2 SQIVND (reference sequence). V shed 6 bases and J shed 2 bases, with 20 bases lying between them. The CDR3 totals 17 residues. The complete variable domain, with remaining parts taken from reference TRBV19 and TRBJ1-5, reads DGGITQSPKYLFRKEGQNVTLSCEQNLNHDAMYWYRQDPGQGLRLIYYSQIVNDFQKGDIAEGYSVSREKKESFPLTVTSAQKNPTAFYLCASRYTGVARGNQPQHFGDGTRLSIL.

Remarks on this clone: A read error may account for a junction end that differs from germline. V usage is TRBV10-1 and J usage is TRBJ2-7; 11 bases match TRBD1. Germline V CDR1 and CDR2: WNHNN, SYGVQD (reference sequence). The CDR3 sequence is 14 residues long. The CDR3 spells CASSKDRGRGGVRF. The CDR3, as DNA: TGCGCCAGCAGTAAGGACAGGGGGCGTGGGGGCGTGCGCTTC.